The following is a TCR beta chain sequence with its context. This record comes from a study of T cell responses to AZD1222 COVID-19 vaccine. The germline V gene encodes CDR1 DFQATT and CDR2 SNEGSKA (reference sequence). The length of the CDR3 is 11 residues. Deletions cut 8 bases from V and 3 bases from J, with 8 bases between. Clones were sequenced by immunoSEQ multiplex PCR, and TCRdb holds only the in-frame ones, with some missing. This sample has over 45,000 clones, with around nine tenths found just once. This clonotype was sampled from an adult who received the AZD1222 COVID-19 vaccine. This chain connects TRBV20-1 to TRBJ2-1; D is unresolved. Material: peripheral blood, obtained 28 days after the second AZD1222 dose. CDR3 nucleotide sequence: TGCAGTACGCTATACTACAATGAGCAGTTCTTC. It yields the protein CSTLYYNEQFF.